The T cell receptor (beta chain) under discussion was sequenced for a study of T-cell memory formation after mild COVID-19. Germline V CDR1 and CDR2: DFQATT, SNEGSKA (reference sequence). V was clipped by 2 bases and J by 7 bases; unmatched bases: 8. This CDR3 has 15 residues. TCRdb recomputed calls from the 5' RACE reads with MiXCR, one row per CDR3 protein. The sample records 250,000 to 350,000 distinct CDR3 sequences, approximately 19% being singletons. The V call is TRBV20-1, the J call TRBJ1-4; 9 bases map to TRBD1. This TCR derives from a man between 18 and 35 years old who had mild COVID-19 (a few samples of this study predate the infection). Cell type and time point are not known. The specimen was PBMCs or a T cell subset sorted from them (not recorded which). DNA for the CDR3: TGCAGTGCTAGACATGGGACAGGGAATGCTGAAAAACTGTTTTTT. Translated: CSARHGTGNAEKLFF.